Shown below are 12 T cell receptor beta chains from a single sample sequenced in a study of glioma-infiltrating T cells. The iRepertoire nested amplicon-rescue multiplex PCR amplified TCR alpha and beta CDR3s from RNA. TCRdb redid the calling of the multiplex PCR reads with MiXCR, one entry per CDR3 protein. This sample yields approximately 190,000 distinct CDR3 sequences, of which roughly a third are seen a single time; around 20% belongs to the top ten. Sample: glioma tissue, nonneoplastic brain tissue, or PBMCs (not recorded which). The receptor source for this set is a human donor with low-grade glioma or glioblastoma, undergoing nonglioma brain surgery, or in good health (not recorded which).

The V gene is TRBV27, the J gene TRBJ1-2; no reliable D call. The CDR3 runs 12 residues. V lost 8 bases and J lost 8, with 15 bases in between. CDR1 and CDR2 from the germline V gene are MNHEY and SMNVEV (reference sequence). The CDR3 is CASRGRERGYTF. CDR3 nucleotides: TGTGCCAGCCGTGGGAGGGAGCGGGGCTACACCTTC.

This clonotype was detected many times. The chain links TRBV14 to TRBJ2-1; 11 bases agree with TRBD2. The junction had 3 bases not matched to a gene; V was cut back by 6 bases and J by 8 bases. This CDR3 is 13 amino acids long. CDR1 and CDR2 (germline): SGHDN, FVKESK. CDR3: CASRTSGTHEQFF. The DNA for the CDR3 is TGTGCCAGCAGGACTAGCGGGACCCATGAGCAGTTCTTC.

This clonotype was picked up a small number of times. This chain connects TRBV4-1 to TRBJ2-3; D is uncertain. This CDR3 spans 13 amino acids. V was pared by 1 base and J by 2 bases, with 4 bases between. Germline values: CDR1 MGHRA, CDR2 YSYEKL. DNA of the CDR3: TGCGCCAGCAGCCAAGTACACACAGATACGCAGTATTTT. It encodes CASSQVHTDTQYF.

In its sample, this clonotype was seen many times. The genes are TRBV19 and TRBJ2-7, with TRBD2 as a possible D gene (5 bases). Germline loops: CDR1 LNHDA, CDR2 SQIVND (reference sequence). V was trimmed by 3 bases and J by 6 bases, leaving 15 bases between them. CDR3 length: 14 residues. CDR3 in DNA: TGTGCCAGTAGTATGGGTCTAGCTATTCGCGAGCAGTACTTC. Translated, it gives CASSMGLAIREQYF. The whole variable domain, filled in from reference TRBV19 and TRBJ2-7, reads DGGITQSPKYLFRKEGQNVTLSCEQNLNHDAMYWYRQDPGQGLRLIYYSQIVNDFQKGDIAEGYSVSREKKESFPLTVTSAQKNPTAFYLCASSMGLAIREQYFGPGTRLTVT.

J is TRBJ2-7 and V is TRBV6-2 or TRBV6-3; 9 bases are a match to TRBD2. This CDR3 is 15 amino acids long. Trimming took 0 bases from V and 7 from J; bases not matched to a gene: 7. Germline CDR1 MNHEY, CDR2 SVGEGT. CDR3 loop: CASSYSPASGAEQYF. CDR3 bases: TGTGCCAGCAGTTACTCCCCGGCTAGCGGGGCTGAGCAGTACTTC.

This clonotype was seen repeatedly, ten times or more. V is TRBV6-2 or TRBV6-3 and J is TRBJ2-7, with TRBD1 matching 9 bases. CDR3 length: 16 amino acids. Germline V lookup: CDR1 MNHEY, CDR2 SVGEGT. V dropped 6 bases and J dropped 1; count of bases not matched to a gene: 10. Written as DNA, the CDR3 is TGTGCCAGCAGCCCTAGGCGCGGGACAGGGTCCTACGAGCAGTACTTC. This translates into CASSPRRGTGSYEQYF.

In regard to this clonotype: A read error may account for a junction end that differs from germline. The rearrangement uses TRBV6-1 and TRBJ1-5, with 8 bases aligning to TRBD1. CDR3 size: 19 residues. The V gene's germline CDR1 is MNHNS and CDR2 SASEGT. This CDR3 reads CASSPVSFGQGMGNQHQHF. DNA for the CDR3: TGTGCCAGCAGTCCCGTCTCCTTCGGACAGGGTATGGGCAATCAGCACCAGCATTTT.

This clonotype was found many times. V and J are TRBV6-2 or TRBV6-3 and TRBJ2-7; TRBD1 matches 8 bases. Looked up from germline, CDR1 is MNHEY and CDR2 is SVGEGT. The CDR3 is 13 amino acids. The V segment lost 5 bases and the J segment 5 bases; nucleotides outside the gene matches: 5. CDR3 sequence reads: CASSPWTGNEQYF. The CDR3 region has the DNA TGTGCCAGCAGTCCCTGGACAGGGAACGAGCAGTACTTC.

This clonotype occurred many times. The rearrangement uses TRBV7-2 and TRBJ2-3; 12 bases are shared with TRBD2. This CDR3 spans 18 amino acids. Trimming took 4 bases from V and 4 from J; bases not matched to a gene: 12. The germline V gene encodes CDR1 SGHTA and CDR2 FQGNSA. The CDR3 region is CASSSRLAGVSVADTQYF. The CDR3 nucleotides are TGTGCCAGCAGCTCCAGACTAGCGGGAGTTTCGGTCGCAGATACGCAGTATTTT.

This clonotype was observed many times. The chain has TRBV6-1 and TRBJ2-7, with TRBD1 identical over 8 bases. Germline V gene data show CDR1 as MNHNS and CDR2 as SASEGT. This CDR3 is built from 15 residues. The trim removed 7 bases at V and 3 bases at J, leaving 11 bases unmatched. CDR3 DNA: TGTGCCAGCACTCCAAGCCGGGACAGGAACTACGAGCAGTACTTC. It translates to CASTPSRDRNYEQYF.

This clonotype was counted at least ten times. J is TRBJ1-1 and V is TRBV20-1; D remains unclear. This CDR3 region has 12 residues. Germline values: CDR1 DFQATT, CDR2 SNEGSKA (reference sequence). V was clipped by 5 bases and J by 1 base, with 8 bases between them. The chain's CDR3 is CSAVQRNTEAFF. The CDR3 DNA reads TGCAGTGCTGTACAGCGGAACACTGAAGCTTTCTTT.

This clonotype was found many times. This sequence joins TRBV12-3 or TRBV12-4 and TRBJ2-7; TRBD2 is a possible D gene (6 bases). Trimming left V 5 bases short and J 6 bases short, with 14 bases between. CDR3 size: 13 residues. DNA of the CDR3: TGTGCCAGCAGTCCCGGGACTCTCCTCGAGCAGTACTTC. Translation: CASSPGTLLEQYF.